This passage covers 13 T cell receptor beta chains from one sample sequenced in a study of regulatory T cells in long-lasting Graves disease. Time point defined: persistent/refractory GD, antithyroid drugs over 5 years with positive TRAb. Preparation of the TCR library used RNA extracted from PBMCs. HTBI primers from iRepertoire and Arm-PCR of CDR3 regions yielded the TCR beta libraries. TCRdb called the multiplex PCR reads again in MiXCR, with one record for every CDR3 protein. The sample has about 470,000 distinct CDR3 sequences; around 20% are singletons. The sample was peripheral blood mononuclear cells (PBMCs), taken when the disease was refractory, from a patient treated with antithyroid drugs. These receptors were collected from a female donor with Graves disease.

This clonotype was detected a few times. V and J are TRBV6-2 or TRBV6-3 and TRBJ1-6; no firm D call. Trimming removed 0 bases from V and 7 bases from J, with 13 bases in between. Looked up from germline, CDR1 is MNHEY and CDR2 is SVGEGT. The CDR3 is 16 amino acids. The CDR3 loop reads CASSYSIVGINSPLHF. CDR3 DNA: TGTGCCAGCAGTTACTCGATCGTAGGAATAAATTCACCCCTCCACTTT.

There are a few counts of this clonotype. The chain uses TRBV3-1 and TRBJ2-5; D is ambiguous. CDR1 LGHDT and CDR2 YNNKEL come from the germline V gene (reference sequence). The CDR3 sequence is 13 residues long. Between the trimmed V and J ends, which lost 4 bases and 5 bases, there was a span of 11 bases. CDR3 region: CASSPGPWETQYF. The CDR3 DNA reads TGTGCCAGCAGCCCGGGTCCCTGGGAGACCCAGTACTTC.

In its sample, this clonotype was seen many times. The V call is TRBV27, the J call TRBJ1-1; D not resolved. This CDR3 is 15 amino acids long. Germline-derived CDR1 and CDR2 are MNHEY and SMNVEV (reference sequence). V lost 2 bases, J lost 0 bases, and 10 bases lay in between. The CDR3 coding sequence is TGTGCCAGCAGTTTAACACGGACCATGAACACTGAAGCTTTCTTT. Its translation is CASSLTRTMNTEAFF.

This clonotype was seen more than once but under ten times. This may arise from a read error, as a much more abundant clone is one base away. The chain links TRBV3-1 to TRBJ2-4; D is undetermined. CDR3 length: 12 amino acids. With 1 base removed from V and 7 bases from J, the gap between germline ends came to 5 bases. Germline values: CDR1 LGHDT, CDR2 YNNKEL (reference sequence). The CDR3 DNA follows: TGTGCCAGCAGCCAAGGGAACAACATTCAGTACTTC. Protein: CASSQGNNIQYF.

This chain uses TRBV19 with TRBJ2-2; 7 bases line up with TRBD1. The germline V gene encodes CDR1 LNHDA and CDR2 SQIVND (reference sequence). The CDR3 runs to 15 residues. Trimming removed 7 bases from V and 0 bases from J; junction bases left unmatched: 5. The CDR3 here is CASKVGQTNTGELFF. The CDR3 region has the DNA TGTGCCAGTAAAGTGGGACAGACGAACACCGGGGAGCTGTTTTTT.

V and J are TRBV6-5 and TRBJ1-2; the D is unclear. In germline, CDR1 is MNHEY, CDR2 SVGAGI. Trimming removed 0 bases from V and 4 bases from J, with 12 bases in between. The CDR3 runs 15 residues. The CDR3 sequence is CASSYSKVSSYGYTF. DNA of the CDR3: TGTGCCAGCAGTTACTCTAAGGTTTCGAGCTATGGCTACACCTTC.

The chain joins TRBV5-1 to TRBJ1-4; no clear D gene. The germline CDR1 and CDR2 sequences are SGHRS and YFSETQ. CDR3 length: 14 amino acids. Trimming removed 1 base from V and 4 bases from J, with 8 bases in between. The CDR3 coding sequence is TGCGCCAGCAGCTTGCGGTCGGGTAATGAAAAACTGTTTTTT. Amino acid sequence: CASSLRSGNEKLFF.

This clonotype showed up just a few times. The V call is TRBV5-1, the J call TRBJ1-1, with a tentative D call TRBD1 (5 bases). Germline V gene lookup returns CDR1 SGHRS and CDR2 YFSETQ. The CDR3 loop spans 15 amino acids. V was cut by 1 base and J by 1 base, with 11 bases left in between. CDR3 amino acids: CASSLRGAGNTEAFF. CDR3 nucleotides: TGCGCCAGCAGCTTGAGAGGGGCGGGGAACACTGAAGCTTTCTTT.

This chain connects TRBV15 to TRBJ1-6, with D maybe TRBD1 (6 bases). This CDR3 region has 13 residues. Trimming took off 0 bases at V and 10 bases at J, with 7 bases between the two ends. Germline loops: CDR1 LNHNV, CDR2 YYDKDF (reference sequence). The CDR3 loop reads CATSRERGSPLHF. DNA of the CDR3: TGTGCCACCAGCAGAGAGAGGGGGTCACCCCTCCACTTT.

This clonotype was detected ten times or more. The V and J genes are TRBV27 and TRBJ2-5; D is tentatively TRBD1 or TRBD2 (5 bases each). Germline CDR1 reads MNHEY; CDR2 reads SMNVEV (reference sequence). The V end lost 5 bases, the J end lost 10 bases, and 11 bases lay between the germline ends. The CDR3 is made up of 11 amino acids. The chain's CDR3 is CASSLSGGQYF. For the CDR3, the DNA is TGTGCCAGCAGTCTTTCTGGGGGCCAGTACTTC.

CDR3 sequence reads: CSAIEGAVDTGELFF. As DNA, the CDR3 is TGCAGCGCCATCGAGGGGGCGGTTGACACCGGGGAGCTGTTTTTT. The rearrangement uses TRBV29-1 and TRBJ2-2, with 7 bases lining up with TRBD1. Trimming cost V 7 bases and J 3 bases; bases outside gene matches: 11. The CDR3 covers 15 residues. CDR1 is SQVTM, CDR2 ANQGSEA, per germline.

V and J are TRBV27 and TRBJ2-7; 9 nucleotides agree with TRBD2. CDR3 length: 15 amino acids. V trimming: 4 bases; J trimming: 4 bases; junction bases outside the gene matches: 8. Germline V CDR1 and CDR2: MNHEY, SMNVEV (reference sequence). This chain's CDR3 is CASSWGTSSGYEQYF. The DNA of the CDR3 is TGTGCCAGCAGTTGGGGGACTAGCTCCGGATACGAGCAGTACTTC.

At least ten counts were recorded for this clonotype. This chain uses TRBV20-1 with TRBJ2-7; D gene uncertain. The V gene's germline CDR1 is DFQATT and CDR2 SNEGSKA (reference sequence). V was trimmed by 6 bases and J by 2 bases, leaving 17 bases between them. This CDR3 region has 14 residues. Here the CDR3 DNA reads TGCAGTGCACCCATCAAATGGGGAACCTACGAGCAGTACTTC. Translated, it gives CSAPIKWGTYEQYF.